These T cell receptor beta chains were read from a single sample in a study of high-grade serous ovarian cancer treatment subgroups. The method was immunoSEQ multiplex PCR; TCRdb's version includes in-frame clones alone and lacks a portion of them. Here the sample spans approximately 5,000 clones, 75% to 85% being singletons. The sequencing input was tumor tissue. Receptor source: a human donor with high-grade serous ovarian cancer. CDR3s include the opening cysteine and the closing phenylalanine or tryptophan. The D gene is left open where the match is weak. The size of a clone is reported for some rows only, either as once, few or many, or as a class for expanded clones.

v_call,d_call,clone_size,j_call,cdr3_nt,cdr3_aa
TRBV6-1,TRBD1,-,TRBJ1-6,TGTGCCAGCTTAGACAGGGGATCACCCCTCCACTTT,CASLDRGSPLHF
TRBV5-8,-,-,TRBJ1-2,TGTGCCAGCAGCTTGCTGGGGATCAACTATGGCTACACCTTC,CASSLLGINYGYTF
TRBV6-5,TRBD1,-,TRBJ1-6,TGTGCCAGCAGTTTCCTAGACAGGGGTTTGGGATCACCCCTCCACTTT,CASSFLDRGLGSPLHF
TRBV28,-,-,TRBJ1-6,TGTGCCAGCAACCCCCGGGTGGATTCACCCCTCCACTTT,CASNPRVDSPLHF
TRBV7-9,TRBD1,large,TRBJ1-6,TGTGCCAGCAGCCCTTGGACAGGGAGAAGCTCCTATAATTCACCCCTCCACTTT,CASSPWTGRSSYNSPLHF
TRBV7-9,TRBD1,few,TRBJ1-4,TGTGCCAGCAGTCTCCGGGGACAGGGCCCTGAAAAACTGTTTTTT,CASSLRGQGPEKLFF
TRBV5-1,TRBD1,-,TRBJ1-1,TGCGCCAGCAGCTTGGGGGTCGGGACAGGGAGAGGAACTGAAGCTTTCTTT,CASSLGVGTGRGTEAFF
TRBV4-1,TRBD1,-,TRBJ1-1,TGCGCCAGCAGCCTGACAGGGGGCGCGCGGGTGGAGAATGAAGCTTTCTTT,CASSLTGGARVENEAFF
TRBV11-3,-,-,TRBJ2-2,TGTGCCAGCAGCAGGAGACAGGTCGGGGCCGGGGAGCTGTTTTTT,CASSRRQVGAGELFF
TRBV10-3,-,-,TRBJ1-3,TGTGCCATCAGTCCTGGAAACACCATATATTTT,CAISPGNTIYF
TRBV6-5,-,-,TRBJ1-2,TGTGCCAGCAGTTACCCCCTCGGTGGCTACACCTTC,CASSYPLGGYTF
TRBV27,TRBD1,-,TRBJ1-1,TGTGCCAGCAGTTTACAGGGGGCGCAGGACACTGAAGCTTTCTTT,CASSLQGAQDTEAFF
TRBV6-1,-,-,TRBJ2-7,TGTGCCAGCAGCCAGACCTACGAGCAGTACTTC,CASSQTYEQYF
TRBV7-8,TRBD2,-,TRBJ2-5,TGTGCCAGCAGCCCCGGGACTAGCGGGGGGGCAGAAGAGACCCAGTACTTC,CASSPGTSGGAEETQYF
TRBV4-1,-,few,TRBJ1-1,TGCGCCAGCAGCCAGATGGGGACCGATGGAGCTTTCTTT,CASSQMGTDGAFF
TRBV27,-,once,TRBJ2-5,TGTGCCAGCAGTTTAGGCGCAAGGGAGACCCAGTACTTC,CASSLGARETQYF
TRBV6-1,-,-,TRBJ2-2,TGTGCCAGCAGTGAAAGGTTGTGGCAGGTTGAGGTTGAGACCGGGGAGCTGTTTTTT,CASSERLWQVEVETGELFF
TRBV7-9,-,-,TRBJ1-1,TGTGCCAGCAGCTTTCCATACACTGAAGCTTTCTTT,CASSFPYTEAFF
TRBV5-1,-,-,TRBJ1-1,TGCGCCAGCAGCTTGAGGTTCTCCCGAGTTACAGGGACAAATGAAGCTTTCTTT,CASSLRFSRVTGTNEAFF
TRBV27,-,once,TRBJ1-6,TGTGCCAGCAGTTTGAGAATTGGGGGAAGCTCCTATAATTCATCCCTCCACTTT,CASSLRIGGSSYNSSLHF
TRBV27,TRBD1,-,TRBJ2-7,TGTGCCAGTGGACAGGGGGCCTACGAGCAGTACTTC,CASGQGAYEQYF
TRBV5-1,TRBD2,-,TRBJ2-3,TGCGCCAGCAGCTTGGCCTCTAGCGGGGGGGCCGGAGATACGCAGTATTTT,CASSLASSGGAGDTQYF
TRBV11-3,-,once,TRBJ1-5,TGTGCCAGCAGCCCCTCCCCCAATCAGCCCCAGCATTTT,CASSPSPNQPQHF
TRBV14,-,-,TRBJ1-2,TGTGCCAGCAGCCAAGGGTCATACTATGGCTACACCTTC,CASSQGSYYGYTF
TRBV5-6,TRBD2,medium-sized,TRBJ2-1,TGTGCCAGCAGCAGATTAGCGGGGGCCCGAAACAATGAGCAGTTCTTC,CASSRLAGARNNEQFF
TRBV7-2,TRBD2,-,TRBJ2-1,TGTGCCAGCAGCAAGAGGGTCAAGCGGGGGGCAAGCTCCTACAATGAGCAGTTCTTC,CASSKRVKRGASSYNEQFF
TRBV28,-,-,TRBJ1-2,TGTGCCAGCAGTTTTAACAGGGTTGATGGCTACACCTTC,CASSFNRVDGYTF
TRBV19,TRBD1,-,TRBJ1-2,TGTGCCAGTAGTATTTCACTAACCGGGACAGTCAATGGCTACACCTTC,CASSISLTGTVNGYTF
TRBV28,TRBD1,-,TRBJ1-5,TGTGCCAGCAGGACAGGACAGGGGGCGTATCAGCCTCAGCATTTT,CASRTGQGAYQPQHF
TRBV7-9,TRBD1,-,TRBJ1-1,TGTGCCAGCAGCTCCCCCGGGGGACAGGCCCCTCCGGACACTGAAGCTTTCTTT,CASSSPGGQAPPDTEAFF
TRBV11-1,-,-,TRBJ1-1,TGTGCCAGCAGCCGCATGGGGGGGGCGCAAGCTTTCTTT,CASSRMGGAQAFF
TRBV7-2,-,-,TRBJ1-2,TGTGCCAGCTTCTCTCGCGTAAACTATGGCTACACCTTC,CASFSRVNYGYTF
TRBV5-6,TRBD1,-,TRBJ2-3,TGTGCCAGCAGCTCGACAGGGGGCGCGAGCACAGATACGCAGTATTTT,CASSSTGGASTDTQYF
TRBV7-6,-,-,TRBJ1-2,TGTGCCAGCAGCCCAGACGACAGACCCTATGGCTACACCTTC,CASSPDDRPYGYTF
TRBV5-1,-,-,TRBJ1-4,TGCGCCAGCCGCTTGACAGAGGTTAATGAAAAACTGTTTTTT,CASRLTEVNEKLFF
TRBV6-4,-,-,TRBJ1-2,TGTGCCAGCAGTGACTCGGGTCTTACCTATGGCTACACCTTC,CASSDSGLTYGYTF
TRBV6-5,TRBD2,-,TRBJ2-5,TGTGCCAGCAGTTACATGACTAGCGGGGTTGAGACCCAGTACTTC,CASSYMTSGVETQYF
TRBV12-5,-,-,TRBJ1-1,TGTGCTAGTGGTTCTTCGGGGAGAACTGAAGCTTTCTTT,CASGSSGRTEAFF
TRBV5-5,-,-,TRBJ2-7,TGTGCCAGCAGCTTGACTATGGTTAGCTCCTACGAGCAGTACTTC,CASSLTMVSSYEQYF
TRBV28,TRBD1,-,TRBJ1-4,TGTGCCAGCAGGGGGAGAACCGGGACAGGGGATGAAAAACTGTTTTTT,CASRGRTGTGDEKLFF